This TCR beta chain came from a study of beta chain features in type 1 diabetes. The CDR3 loop spans 16 amino acids. Deletions cut 7 bases from V and 0 bases from J, with 13 bases between. The germline CDR1 and CDR2 sequences are LNHDA and SQIVND (reference sequence). Expressed TCRB transcripts were sequenced because the entire RNA isolate underwent reverse transcription. Assay used: immunoSEQ multiplex PCR; TCRdb lists only in-frame clones, some missing. The sample includes a few hundred thousand clones, roughly 13% of them seen just once. A remark on this clone: Its antigen is unknown.

Points from the study as a whole: Among type 1 diabetes patients, VDJ junctions had fewer insertions and more deletions. Moderate but significant shortening of TCRB CDR3s was recorded in all four CD4+ subsets from Type 1 diabetes patients.

The chain links TRBV19 to TRBJ2-6; the D gene is possibly TRBD2 (6 bases). This clonotype was obtained from a woman younger than 35 with type 1 diabetes. The sequencing sample was made of naive CD4+ T cells from blood. The DNA of the CDR3 is TGTGCCAGTAAGGCGGGGACGAACTCTGGGGCCAACGTCCTGACTTTC. It specifies CASKAGTNSGANVLTF.